These 21 T cell receptor beta chains were sequenced from one sample in a study of blood T cell repertoires in COVID-19 (dated by TCRdb to the early 2020s). Libraries were made using the immunoSEQ multiplex PCR assay. The table was pulled from immuneACCESS by TCRdb, which kept in-frame rearrangements only. Such tables lose some clones; where checked, under half of the loss comes from unresolved V genes, and the rest has no known cause. Across this sample there are fewer than 80,000 clones, with 90% seen only once. Together, the top ten hold approximately 5.3% of the sample. The sequenced material came from peripheral blood. All receptors derive from a man aged 50 or older with acute or convalescent COVID-19.

The V gene is TRBV19, the J gene TRBJ1-6; 9 nucleotides line up with TRBD1. CDR3 size: 16 residues. Germline assignment: CDR1 LNHDA and CDR2 SQIVND (reference sequence). Losses at the gene ends were 8 bases for V and 2 bases for J; bases not matched to a gene: 7. The CDR3 DNA follows: TGTGCCAGTTCCGGGACAGGGCCCACCTATAATTCACCCCTCCACTTT. Protein product: CASSGTGPTYNSPLHF.

CDR3 protein: CASSSLAGYSEQYF. In DNA, the CDR3 is TGCGCCAGCAGCTCCTTAGCGGGATATTCCGAGCAGTACTTC. V usage is TRBV5-1 and J usage is TRBJ2-7, with 8 bases aligning to TRBD2. Trimming at V came to 3 bases and at J to 6 bases, leaving 8 bases not matched to a gene. Germline CDR1 reads SGHRS; CDR2 reads YFSETQ. The CDR3 length is 14 residues.

The chain couples TRBV4-3 to TRBJ2-2; 8 nucleotides agree with TRBD1. V trimming: 1 base; J trimming: 4 bases; junction bases outside the gene matches: 5. This CDR3 has 16 amino acids. The germline CDR1 and CDR2 sequences are LGHNA and YSLEER. Here the CDR3 DNA reads TGCGCCAGCAGCCAAGCCGTACAGGGGGGCACCGGGGAGCTGTTTTTT. This sequence encodes CASSQAVQGGTGELFF.

This clone was observed a few times. J is TRBJ1-6 and V is TRBV4-2, with 8 bases identical to TRBD1. J lost 13 bases, V lost 5 bases, and 13 bases had no gene match. The germline CDR1 and CDR2 sequences are LGHNA and YNFKEQ. The CDR3 runs 15 residues. CDR3: CASSAQGAGVGPLHF. In nucleotides, the CDR3 is TGTGCCAGCAGCGCGCAGGGGGCAGGGGTAGGGCCCCTCCACTTT.

A few counts support this clone. The V gene is TRBV7-9, the J gene TRBJ2-2, with TRBD2 as a possible D gene (5 bases). The CDR3 totals 14 residues. The germline CDR1 and CDR2 sequences are SEHNR and FQNEAQ (reference sequence). V was trimmed by 6 bases and J by 2 bases, leaving 10 bases between them. The CDR3 loop is CASSRRANTGELFF. DNA of the CDR3: TGTGCCAGCAGTAGGCGGGCCAACACCGGGGAGCTGTTTTTT. The variable domain in full, with the rest retrieved from reference TRBV7-9 and TRBJ2-2, is DTGVSQNPRHKITKRGQNVTFRCDPISEHNRLYWYRQTLGQGPEFLTYFQNEAQLEKSRLLSDRFSAERPKGSFSTLEIQRTEQGDSAMYLCASSRRANTGELFFGEGSRLTVL.

The V call is TRBV2, the J call TRBJ1-5; no reliable D call. The germline V and J ends were trimmed by 4 bases and 0 bases, with 7 bases remaining between them. Germline loops: CDR1 SNHLY, CDR2 FYNNEI. The CDR3 extends over 14 amino acids. Written as DNA, the CDR3 is TGTGCCAGCAGTGTATCGTATAGCAATCAGCCCCAGCATTTT. Translating gives CASSVSYSNQPQHF.

V usage is TRBV18 and J usage is TRBJ1-3, with a weak D call TRBD1 (6 bases). Germline CDR1 reads KGHSH; CDR2 reads LQKENI. The CDR3 runs to 17 residues. V was pared by 3 bases and J by 0 bases, with 15 bases between. In nucleotides, the CDR3 is TGTGCCAGCTCACCCCCCGGGACAACCCGCTCTGGAAACACCATATATTTT. This codes for CASSPPGTTRSGNTIYF.

This rearrangement joins TRBV12-3 or TRBV12-4 to TRBJ1-2, with TRBD1 matching over 9 bases. The J segment lost 3 bases and the V segment lost 6 bases, leaving 2 bases of the junction unmatched. The CDR3 is made up of 13 amino acids. The CDR3, as DNA: TGTGCCAGCAGGGGGGACAGGGACTATGGCTACACCTTC. Translated, it gives CASRGDRDYGYTF.

V usage is TRBV18 and J usage is TRBJ2-1; D call uncertain. V was trimmed by 3 bases and J by 9 bases, leaving 9 bases between them. The CDR3 totals 12 residues. Germline assignment: CDR1 KGHSH and CDR2 LQKENI. The CDR3 DNA reads TGTGCCAGCTCACCGAAAACGGGTGAGCAGTTCTTC. It is translated as CASSPKTGEQFF.

The chain recombines TRBV7-2 with TRBJ2-1, with TRBD1 matching over 7 bases. The trim removed 4 bases at V and 0 bases at J, leaving 6 bases unmatched. This CDR3 region has 16 residues. Germline-derived CDR1 and CDR2 are SGHTA and FQGNSA. The CDR3 DNA reads TGTGCCAGCAGCTCCTCAGGGGGTAGCTCCTACAATGAGCAGTTCTTC. Its translation is CASSSSGGSSYNEQFF.

This chain joins TRBV6-5 and TRBJ1-2; D not certain. The length of the CDR3 is 15 residues. V lost 6 bases and J lost 0, with 14 bases in between. Germline V gene data show CDR1 as MNHEY and CDR2 as SVGAGI. CDR3 DNA: TGTGCCAGCAGAACCCCCGGGAGCCCTAACTATGGCTACACCTTC. Residues: CASRTPGSPNYGYTF.

The genes are TRBV3-1 (or the pseudogene TRBV3-2) and TRBJ2-3; perhaps TRBD1 as D (6 bases). V was cut by 3 bases and J by 3 bases, with 13 bases left in between. Per the germline V gene, CDR1 is LGHDT and CDR2 is YNNKEL (reference sequence). This CDR3 contains 15 residues. CDR3 nucleotides: TGTGCCAGCAGCCACCAGGGGTACTGGACAGATACGCAGTATTTT. The encoded protein is CASSHQGYWTDTQYF.

This clone has just one count. This sequence joins TRBV11-3 and TRBJ2-1, with D perhaps matching TRBD1 (5 bases). The CDR3 totals 13 residues. Germline CDR1 reads SGHNT; CDR2 reads YENEEA. The V end was cut by 0 bases, the J end by 5 bases, with 5 bases between. CDR3 sequence reads: CASSLEQDNEQFF. For the CDR3, the DNA is TGTGCCAGCAGCTTAGAACAGGACAATGAGCAGTTCTTC.

The J gene is TRBJ1-1, the V gene TRBV7-2, with TRBD1 matching over 11 bases. V shed 4 bases, J shed 9 bases, and the junction held 4 bases outside the gene matches. CDR1 and CDR2 from the germline V gene are SGHTA and FQGNSA. The CDR3 has 13 amino acids. DNA for the CDR3: TGTGCCAGCAGCTACCGGGACAGGGGGAAAGCTTTCTTT. Translated, it gives CASSYRDRGKAFF.

The CDR3, as DNA: TGCGCCAGCAGCCGAACCATCGGGACTAGCGGGACGGATACGCAGTATTTT. This translates into CASSRTIGTSGTDTQYF. This chain links TRBV5-1 with TRBJ2-3; 13 bases agree with TRBD2. This CDR3 has 17 residues. With 4 bases clipped from V and 6 bases from J, the junction kept 11 bases outside the gene matches. Germline CDR1 reads SGHRS; CDR2 reads YFSETQ. Full variable domain (missing parts from reference TRBV5-1 and TRBJ2-3): KAGVTQTPRYLIKTRGQQVTLSCSPISGHRSVSWYQQTPGQGLQFLFEYFSETQRNKGNFPGRFSGRQFSNSRSEMNVSTLELGDSALYLCASSRTIGTSGTDTQYFGPGTRLTVL.

This chain uses TRBV5-1 with TRBJ2-7; perhaps TRBD2 as D (5 bases). V was cut by 3 bases and J by 2 bases, with 15 bases left in between. Germline CDR1 SGHRS, CDR2 YFSETQ. The length of the CDR3 is 15 residues. The CDR3 DNA sequence: TGCGCCAGCAGCTCGACTATTGCAGGAGCCTACGAGCAGTACTTC. It codes for CASSSTIAGAYEQYF. Drawing the rest from reference TRBV5-1 and TRBJ2-7, the complete variable domain is KAGVTQTPRYLIKTRGQQVTLSCSPISGHRSVSWYQQTPGQGLQFLFEYFSETQRNKGNFPGRFSGRQFSNSRSEMNVSTLELGDSALYLCASSSTIAGAYEQYFGPGTRLTVT.

J is TRBJ2-7 and V is TRBV10-3; 10 bases line up with TRBD2. There are 14 residues in the CDR3. Unmatched junction bases numbered 2, after V lost 3 bases and J lost 3 bases. The germline V gene has CDR1 ENHRY and CDR2 SYGVKD. This CDR3 is CAISDIAGGYEQYF. The CDR3 DNA reads TGTGCCATCAGTGATATAGCGGGAGGCTACGAGCAGTACTTC.

The V call is TRBV10-3, the J call TRBJ2-1; 8 nucleotides agree with TRBD2. Germline CDR1 ENHRY, CDR2 SYGVKD. J lost 5 bases, V lost 3 bases, and 3 bases had no gene match. The length of the CDR3 is 14 residues. The CDR3 sequence: CAISEGAGDNEQFF. For the CDR3, the DNA is TGTGCCATCAGTGAAGGAGCGGGGGACAATGAGCAGTTCTTC.

This chain connects TRBV25-1 to TRBJ2-5; 12 bases are a match to TRBD1. Per germline, CDR1 MGHDK and CDR2 SYGVNS. Trimming cost V 1 base and J 5 bases; bases outside gene matches: 11. The CDR3 spans 18 residues. CDR3 in DNA: TGTGCCAGCAGTGAATCTCTCCCCGGGACAGGGGGCCGGGAGACCCAGTACTTC. Residues: CASSESLPGTGGRETQYF.

The chain recombines TRBV2 with TRBJ1-6, with 9 bases aligning to TRBD1. Germline values: CDR1 SNHLY, CDR2 FYNNEI. This CDR3 has 15 amino acids. Trimming removed 7 bases from V and 9 bases from J; junction bases left unmatched: 10. CDR3 sequence: CASKIDRGSFSPLHF. The CDR3 DNA is TGTGCCAGCAAGATAGACAGGGGGTCTTTTTCACCCCTCCACTTT.

In its sample, this clone was seen once. V and J are TRBV9 and TRBJ1-2; 8 bases align to TRBD1. The trim removed 0 bases at V and 2 bases at J, leaving 3 bases unmatched. Germline assignment: CDR1 SGDLS and CDR2 YYNGEE. The CDR3 contains 15 residues. The CDR3 nucleotides are TGTGCCAGCAGCGTAGGAAACAGGGGGAACTATGGCTACACCTTC. Protein sequence: CASSVGNRGNYGYTF.